This is a list of T cell receptor beta chains from one sample in a study of response to subunit inactivated influenza vaccine. TCRdb passed the RT-PCR reads through MiXCR, listing each CDR3 protein once. The sample holds roughly 500,000 distinct CDR3 sequences, around 21% seen once. Another study also made use of these data, one on T cells expressing NK-cell markers.

Source: CD4+ T cells sorted from PBMCs, taken approximately 13 days after vaccination. These TCRs come from a man between 50 and 59 years old who received an inactivated influenza vaccine. Each CDR3 is given with its conserved first and last residue. Fields, in order: D gene, V gene, clone size, J gene, CDR3 protein, CDR3 DNA. A D gene is named only where the DNA matches it firmly. The listing skips clone size in some rows; elsewhere it reads once, few, many or a size class.

d_gene: TRBD1; v_gene: TRBV6-5; abundance: few; j_gene: TRBJ1-6; CDR3aa: CASSYSNRGEPLHF; CDR3nt: TGTGCCAGCAGTTACTCGAACAGGGGAGAACCCCTCCACTTT
d_gene: NA; v_gene: TRBV12-3/TRBV12-4; abundance: many; j_gene: TRBJ2-7; CDR3aa: CASSIRDGEQYF; CDR3nt: TGTGCCAGCAGTATCCGGGACGGTGAGCAGTACTTC
d_gene: NA; v_gene: TRBV20-1; abundance: NA; j_gene: TRBJ1-2; CDR3aa: CSAREGGGYTF; CDR3nt: TGCAGTGCTCGCGAGGGGGGGGGCTACACCTTC
d_gene: NA; v_gene: TRBV12-3/TRBV12-4; abundance: few; j_gene: TRBJ2-7; CDR3aa: CASSRRQAGEQYF; CDR3nt: TGTGCCAGCAGCCGTCGACAGGCGGGCGAGCAGTACTTC
d_gene: NA; v_gene: TRBV3-1; abundance: few; j_gene: TRBJ2-7; CDR3aa: CASSLYGSEQYF; CDR3nt: TGTGCCAGCAGCCTTTACGGCAGCGAGCAGTACTTC
d_gene: NA; v_gene: TRBV24-1; abundance: few; j_gene: TRBJ2-5; CDR3aa: CATKEGGGETQYF; CDR3nt: TGTGCCACCAAGGAAGGTGGAGGGGAGACCCAGTACTTC
d_gene: TRBD2; v_gene: TRBV7-2; abundance: few; j_gene: TRBJ2-7; CDR3aa: CASSLVGLAGFSYEQYF; CDR3nt: TGTGCCAGCAGCTTAGTGGGACTAGCGGGCTTCTCCTACGAGCAGTACTTC
d_gene: NA; v_gene: TRBV5-6; abundance: NA; j_gene: TRBJ2-7; CDR3aa: CASSFRETYSYEQYF; CDR3nt: TGTGCCAGCAGCTTCCGGGAAACCTACTCCTACGAGCAGTACTTC
d_gene: NA; v_gene: TRBV20-1; abundance: NA; j_gene: TRBJ2-2; CDR3aa: CSARDNTLVTFTNTGELFF; CDR3nt: TGCAGTGCTAGAGATAATACCCTGGTGACCTTTACGAACACCGGGGAGCTGTTTTTT
d_gene: NA; v_gene: TRBV5-6; abundance: NA; j_gene: TRBJ2-5; CDR3aa: CASSYLPNRQQETQYF; CDR3nt: TGTGCCAGCAGCTACCTACCTAACCGACAGCAAGAGACCCAGTACTTC
d_gene: NA; v_gene: TRBV29-1; abundance: NA; j_gene: TRBJ2-3; CDR3aa: CSVLGSPSTDTQYF; CDR3nt: TGCAGCGTTTTAGGGTCCCCTAGCACAGATACGCAGTATTTT
d_gene: TRBD2; v_gene: TRBV7-9; abundance: NA; j_gene: TRBJ2-7; CDR3aa: CASSISGGGSYEQYF; CDR3nt: TGTGCCAGCAGCATCAGCGGGGGCGGAAGCTACGAGCAGTACTTC
d_gene: NA; v_gene: TRBV2; abundance: NA; j_gene: TRBJ2-3; CDR3aa: CASSERAVVDTQYF; CDR3nt: TGTGCCAGCAGTGAAAGGGCTGTCGTGGATACGCAGTATTTT
d_gene: TRBD1; v_gene: TRBV28; abundance: few; j_gene: TRBJ2-3; CDR3aa: CAGSRTGYSTDTQYF; CDR3nt: TGTGCCGGATCGAGGACAGGGTACTCCACAGATACGCAGTATTTT
d_gene: TRBD2; v_gene: TRBV7-9; abundance: NA; j_gene: TRBJ2-3; CDR3aa: CASSSGLAGWFTDTQYF; CDR3nt: TGTGCCAGCAGCTCGGGACTAGCGGGATGGTTCACAGATACGCAGTATTTT
d_gene: NA; v_gene: TRBV25-1; abundance: NA; j_gene: TRBJ1-1; CDR3aa: CASRLTQNTEAFF; CDR3nt: TGTGCCAGCAGATTAACACAGAACACTGAAGCTTTCTTT
d_gene: NA; v_gene: TRBV5-1; abundance: few; j_gene: TRBJ1-3; CDR3aa: CASSLDRGSTIYF; CDR3nt: TGCGCCAGCAGCCTGGACAGAGGGAGCACCATATATTTT